This T cell receptor beta chain was obtained from a study of technical replicates of blood from a few donors. The CDR3 has 12 residues. Germline V CDR1 and CDR2: ENHRY, SYGVKD. V was trimmed by 2 bases and J by 10 bases, leaving 11 bases between them. TCRdb's table, derived via immunoSEQ multiplex PCR, lists solely in-frame clones and lacks some. This table holds about 60,000 clones, around 87% found once. The specimen sequenced was PBMCs. V and J are TRBV10-3 and TRBJ1-1; D may be TRBD1 (5 bases). This clonotype was sampled from a human donor in good health. Some clones in this sample may be carry-over from other donors' samples. The CDR3 DNA sequence: TGTGCCATCAGTGAGGGGGGGATGGGAGCTTTCTTT. It codes for CAISEGGMGAFF.